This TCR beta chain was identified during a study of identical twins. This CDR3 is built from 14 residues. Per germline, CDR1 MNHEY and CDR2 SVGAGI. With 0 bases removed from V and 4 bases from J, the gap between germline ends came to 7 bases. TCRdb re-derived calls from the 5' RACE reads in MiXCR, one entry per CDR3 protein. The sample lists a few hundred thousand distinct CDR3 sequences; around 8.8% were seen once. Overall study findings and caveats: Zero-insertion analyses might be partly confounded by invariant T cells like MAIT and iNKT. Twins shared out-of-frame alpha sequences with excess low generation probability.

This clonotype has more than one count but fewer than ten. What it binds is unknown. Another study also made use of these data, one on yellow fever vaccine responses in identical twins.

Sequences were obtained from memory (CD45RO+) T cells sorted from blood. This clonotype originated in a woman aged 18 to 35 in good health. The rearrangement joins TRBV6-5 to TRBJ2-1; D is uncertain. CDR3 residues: CASSYSSPYNEQFF. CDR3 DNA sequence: TGTGCCAGCAGTTACTCGAGCCCTTACAATGAGCAGTTCTTC.